This T cell receptor beta chain is from a study of glioma-infiltrating T cells after dendritic cell vaccination. The overall study: Patients received three intradermal dendritic cell vaccine injections at biweekly intervals.

Germline loops: CDR1 SGHRS, CDR2 YFSETQ. The germline V and J ends were trimmed by 4 bases and 4 bases, with 16 bases remaining between them. This CDR3 has 15 amino acids. This clone has a handful of counts. This table comes from immunoSEQ multiplex PCR, and its TCRdb copy is limited to in-frame clones, with some not included. The table has under 130,000 clones, roughly 76% seen once; the top ten hold 10% to 15%. Sequenced material: blood, taken before dendritic cell vaccination. This receptor was obtained from a human donor with glioblastoma. V usage is TRBV5-1 and J usage is TRBJ2-3; D remains unclear. CDR3 protein: CASSVIMGPPDTQYF. In nucleotides, the CDR3 is TGCGCCAGCAGCGTAATCATGGGCCCCCCAGATACGCAGTATTTT.